This TCR beta chain is drawn from a study of T cells of healthy individuals (dated by TCRdb to the late 2010s). On this clonotype itself: The target of this receptor is not known. Base quality data are lacking; no much larger clone is found one base away.

Relative to germline, V is missing 0 bases and J is missing 2 bases, with 7 bases of the junction outside any gene match. CDR1 and CDR2 are drawn from the germline V gene: ENHRY, SYGVKD. The CDR3 spans 18 residues, from the cysteine through the phenylalanine. Only the CDR3 DNA is retained, 54 bases long and in frame from the first base. The method was 5' RACE. Reads for this sample came from an Illumina MiSeq. The public reads were quality trimmed at Q25 with fastp and then assembled into clones with MiXCR by TCRdb, keeping productive beta chains. For every CDR3 protein sequence, its rows merge into one entry that carries the most common genes and DNA. Across this sample there are about 100,000 distinct CDR3 sequences, with approximately 16% seen only once. The ten largest clones capture 6.2% of the sample.

This TCR derives from a human donor in good health. The rearranged chain carries TRBV10-3 and TRBJ2-3; 11 central nucleotides agree with TRBD2. The bases read TGTGCCATCAGTGAGTCGTTAGGGACTAGCGGTCTCACAGATACGCAGTATTTT. This yields the protein CAISESLGTSGLTDTQYF.